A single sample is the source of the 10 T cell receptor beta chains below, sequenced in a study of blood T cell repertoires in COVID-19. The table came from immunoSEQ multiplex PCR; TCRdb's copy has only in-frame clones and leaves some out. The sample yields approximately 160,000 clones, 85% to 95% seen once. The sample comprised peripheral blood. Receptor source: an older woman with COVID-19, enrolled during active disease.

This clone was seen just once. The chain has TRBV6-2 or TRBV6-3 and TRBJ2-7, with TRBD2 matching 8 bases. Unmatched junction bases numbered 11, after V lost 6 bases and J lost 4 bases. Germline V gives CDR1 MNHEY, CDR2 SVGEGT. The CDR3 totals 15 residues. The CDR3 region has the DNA TGTGCCAGCAGCCCCACCTTTGCGGGGGGTTACGAGCAGTACTTC. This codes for CASSPTFAGGYEQYF.

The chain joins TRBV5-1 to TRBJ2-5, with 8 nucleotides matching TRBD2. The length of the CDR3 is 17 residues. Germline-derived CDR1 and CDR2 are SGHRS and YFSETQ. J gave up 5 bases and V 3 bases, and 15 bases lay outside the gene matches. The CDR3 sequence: CASSSFITRGGRETQYF. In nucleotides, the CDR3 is TGCGCCAGCAGCTCCTTCATTACCCGGGGGGGCCGGGAGACCCAGTACTTC.

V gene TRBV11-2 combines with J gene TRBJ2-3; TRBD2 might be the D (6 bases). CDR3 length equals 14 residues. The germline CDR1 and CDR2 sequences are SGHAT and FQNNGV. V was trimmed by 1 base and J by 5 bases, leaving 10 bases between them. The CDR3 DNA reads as TGTGCCAGCAGCTTAGGGTTGGGAGGAGATACGCAGTATTTT. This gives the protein CASSLGLGGDTQYF.

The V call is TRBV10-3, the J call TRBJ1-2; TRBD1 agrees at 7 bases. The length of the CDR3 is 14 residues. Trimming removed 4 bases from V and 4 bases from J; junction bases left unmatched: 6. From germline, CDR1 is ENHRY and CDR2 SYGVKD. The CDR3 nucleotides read TGTGCCATCAGTGTCCTATCAGGGGGCTATGGCTACACCTTC. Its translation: CAISVLSGGYGYTF.

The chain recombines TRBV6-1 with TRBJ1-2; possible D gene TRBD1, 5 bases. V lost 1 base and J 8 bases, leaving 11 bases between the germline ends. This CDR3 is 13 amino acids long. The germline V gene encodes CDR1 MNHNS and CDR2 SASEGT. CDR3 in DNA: TGTGCCAGCAGTGAAGGGGACGCGGGGGGCTACACCTTC. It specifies CASSEGDAGGYTF.

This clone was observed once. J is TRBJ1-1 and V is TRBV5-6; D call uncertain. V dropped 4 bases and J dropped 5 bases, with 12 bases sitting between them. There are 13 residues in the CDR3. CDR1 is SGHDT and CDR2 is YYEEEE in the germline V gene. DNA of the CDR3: TGTGCCAGCAGCCTGCGGGCGGGAACTGAAGCTTTCTTT. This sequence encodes CASSLRAGTEAFF. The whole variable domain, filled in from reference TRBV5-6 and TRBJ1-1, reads DAGVTQSPTHLIKTRGQQVTLRCSPKSGHDTVSWYQQALGQGPQFIFQYYEEEERQRGNFPDRFSGHQFPNYSSELNVNALLLGDSALYLCASSLRAGTEAFFGQGTRLTVV.

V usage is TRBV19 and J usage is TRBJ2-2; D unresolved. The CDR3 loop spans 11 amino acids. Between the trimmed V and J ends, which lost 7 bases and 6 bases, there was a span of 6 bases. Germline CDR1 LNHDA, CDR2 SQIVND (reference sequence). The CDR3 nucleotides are TGTGCCAGTAATGCGGCCGGGGAGCTGTTTTTT. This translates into CASNAAGELFF.

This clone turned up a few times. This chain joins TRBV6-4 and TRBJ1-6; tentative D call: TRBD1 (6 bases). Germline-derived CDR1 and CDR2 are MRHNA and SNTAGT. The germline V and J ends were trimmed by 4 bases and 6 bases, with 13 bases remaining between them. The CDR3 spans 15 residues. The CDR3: CASSGEGGSNSPLHF. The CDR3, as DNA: TGTGCCAGCAGTGGGGAGGGGGGAAGTAATTCACCCCTCCACTTT.

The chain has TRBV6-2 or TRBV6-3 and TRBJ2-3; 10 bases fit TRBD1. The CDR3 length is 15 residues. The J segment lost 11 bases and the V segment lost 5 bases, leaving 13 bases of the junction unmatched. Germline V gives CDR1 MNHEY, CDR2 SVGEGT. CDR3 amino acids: CASSPSGTGAQKQYF. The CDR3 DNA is TGTGCCAGCAGTCCCAGCGGGACAGGGGCCCAAAAGCAGTATTTT.

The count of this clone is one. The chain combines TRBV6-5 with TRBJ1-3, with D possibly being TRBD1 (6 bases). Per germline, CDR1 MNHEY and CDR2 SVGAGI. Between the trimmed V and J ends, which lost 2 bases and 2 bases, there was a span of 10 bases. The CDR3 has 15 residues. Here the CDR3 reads CASSYGPGAGNTIYF. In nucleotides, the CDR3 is TGTGCCAGCAGTTACGGGCCAGGGGCTGGAAACACCATATATTTT.